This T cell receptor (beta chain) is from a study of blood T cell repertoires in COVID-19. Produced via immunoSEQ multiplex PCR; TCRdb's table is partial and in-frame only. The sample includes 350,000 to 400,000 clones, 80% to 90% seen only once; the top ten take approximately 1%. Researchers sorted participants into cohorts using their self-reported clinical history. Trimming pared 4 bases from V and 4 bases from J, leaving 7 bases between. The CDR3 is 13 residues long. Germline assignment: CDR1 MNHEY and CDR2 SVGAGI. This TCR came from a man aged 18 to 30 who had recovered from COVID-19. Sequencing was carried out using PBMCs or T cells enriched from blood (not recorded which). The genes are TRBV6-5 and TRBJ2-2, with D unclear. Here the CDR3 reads CASSSHSTGELFF. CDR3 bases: TGTGCCAGCAGTTCCCACTCCACCGGGGAGCTGTTTTTT.